The rows below give T cell receptor beta chains drawn from one sample of a study of circulating CD8 cells and anti-PD-1 response in melanoma. TCRdb analysed the reads with MiXCR anew, one entry per CDR3 protein. The sample has 1,500 to 2,000 distinct CDR3 sequences; over 5.5% are singletons. The sample consisted of CD8+ T cells from PBMCs, taken at baseline or after one month of anti-PD-1 therapy (not recorded which). These TCRs come from a human donor with melanoma. CDR3s include the opening cysteine and the closing phenylalanine or tryptophan. The order of the fields is V gene, J gene, clone size, CDR3 length, D gene, CDR3 DNA, CDR3 protein. D genes are given only for firm matches. Some rows mark clone size as missing; the rest say once, few, many or name a class of expanded clone.

>TRBV2|TRBJ1-3|medium-sized|15|TRBD1
TGTGCCAGCATTATGACAGGGAGCTCTGGAAACACCATATATTTT
CASIMTGSSGNTIYF
>TRBV19|TRBJ2-2|medium-sized|15|.
TGTGCCAGTAGTATAACGGTCGTGGAAACCGGGGAGCTGTTTTTT
CASSITVVETGELFF
>TRBV7-9|TRBJ2-7|medium-sized|13|.
TGTGCCAGCAGTCCGACACCCACCTACGAGCAGTACTTC
CASSPTPTYEQYF
>TRBV28|TRBJ2-7|large|15|.
TGTGCCAGCAGTTTCATGGCCACGAGCTCCTACGAGCAGTACTTC
CASSFMATSSYEQYF
>TRBV6-5|TRBJ2-4|medium-sized|14|TRBD1
TGTGCCAGCAGCCCGGGACAGGGAATAAGCATTCAGTACTTC
CASSPGQGISIQYF
>TRBV29-1|TRBJ2-3|medium-sized|15|TRBD1
TGCAGCGTTGAATATCCCGACAGGGGATTGGATACGCAGTATTTT
CSVEYPDRGLDTQYF
>TRBV5-4|TRBJ2-7|large|15|.
TGTGCCAGCAGCTTTGTGGGTTTCGGAGAGGACGAGCAGTACTTC
CASSFVGFGEDEQYF
>TRBV2|TRBJ2-1|medium-sized|11|.
TGTGCCAGCAGCCTAGGCAATGAGCAGTTCTTC
CASSLGNEQFF
>TRBV29-1|TRBJ2-2|large|14|.
TGCAGCGTTGAAGAGGGGACGAACACCGGGGAGCTGTTTTTT
CSVEEGTNTGELFF
>TRBV7-3|TRBJ2-2|medium-sized|13|.
TGTGCCAGCAGCTTAGAGAGCGCCGGGGAGCTGTTTTTT
CASSLESAGELFF
>TRBV4-1|TRBJ1-3|medium-sized|15|.
TGCGCCAGCAGCCACCTCCGGGACTCAGGAAACACCATATATTTT
CASSHLRDSGNTIYF
>TRBV4-2|TRBJ2-2|medium-sized|12|.
TGTGCCAGCAGCCAAGATTCACGGGAGCTGTTTTTT
CASSQDSRELFF
>TRBV9|TRBJ2-3|large|15|TRBD1
TGTGCCAGCAGTCTGGGACAGGTGTTCACAGATACGCAGTATTTT
CASSLGQVFTDTQYF
>TRBV29-1|TRBJ1-2|large|16|TRBD1
TGCAGCGTTGAGGCGGCAGGGGGCGCGGGATCCTATGGCTACACCTTC
CSVEAAGGAGSYGYTF
>TRBV19|TRBJ2-7|.|15|TRBD2
TGTGCCAGTAGTATGTTTGGCGGGAGTGTACACGAGCAGTACTTC
CASSMFGGSVHEQYF
>TRBV2|TRBJ2-7|medium-sized|10|.
TGTGCCAGCAAGTCCTACGAGCAGTACTTC
CASKSYEQYF
>TRBV19|TRBJ2-6|few|18|.
TGTGCCAGTAGTATGTCTGTGGGGACCCCCTCTGGGGCCAACGTCCTGACTTTC
CASSMSVGTPSGANVLTF
>TRBV7-6|TRBJ1-1|large|15|.
TGTGCCAGCCGGGGGGACCTGAACCCGAACACTGAAGCTTTCTTT
CASRGDLNPNTEAFF
>TRBV27|TRBJ1-2|medium-sized|16|TRBD1
TGTGCCAGCAGTCTCCCAGACAGGGAAGCTAACTATGGCTACACCTTC
CASSLPDREANYGYTF
>TRBV9|TRBJ2-7|large|14|TRBD1
TGTGCCAGCAGCGCAGGGACAGGGGTTAGCGAGCAGTACTTC
CASSAGTGVSEQYF
>TRBV28|TRBJ1-1|medium-sized|13|.
TGTGCCAGCAGTTTAGGGTCCTCCGCTGAAGCTTTCTTT
CASSLGSSAEAFF
>TRBV27|TRBJ1-5|large|13|.
TGTGCCAGCAGTTTTGGTGTCTCCGGGTCCCAGCATTTT
CASSFGVSGSQHF
>TRBV6-5|TRBJ2-2|medium-sized|13|.
TGTGCCAGCAGTTACGAGGACACCGGGGAGCTGTTTTTT
CASSYEDTGELFF
>TRBV6-5|TRBJ2-3|large|13|.
TGTGCCAGCAGTGGCGGGGACCTAAATACGCAGTATTTT
CASSGGDLNTQYF
>TRBV7-2|TRBJ2-7|medium-sized|13|.
TGTGCCAGCAGCGGGGGGATCACCTACGAGCAGTACTTC
CASSGGITYEQYF